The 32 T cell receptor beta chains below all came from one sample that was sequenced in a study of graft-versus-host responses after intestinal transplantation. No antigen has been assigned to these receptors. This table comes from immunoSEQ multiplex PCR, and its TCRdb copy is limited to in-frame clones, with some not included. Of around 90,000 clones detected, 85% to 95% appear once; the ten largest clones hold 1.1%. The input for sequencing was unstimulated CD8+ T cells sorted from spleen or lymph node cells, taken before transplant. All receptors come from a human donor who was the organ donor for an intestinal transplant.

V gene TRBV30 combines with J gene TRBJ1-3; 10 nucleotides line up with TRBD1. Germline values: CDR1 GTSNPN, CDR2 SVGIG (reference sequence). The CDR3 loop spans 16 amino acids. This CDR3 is CALNRDRGPSGNTIYF. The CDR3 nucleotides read TGTGCACTTAACCGGGACAGGGGACCTTCTGGAAACACCATATATTTT.

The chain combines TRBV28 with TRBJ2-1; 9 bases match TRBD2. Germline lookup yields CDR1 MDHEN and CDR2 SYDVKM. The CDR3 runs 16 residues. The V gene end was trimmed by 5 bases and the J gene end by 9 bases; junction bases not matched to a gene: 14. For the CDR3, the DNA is TGTGCCAGCAGTCGCCTAGCGGGATTGGTTTGGGTTGAGCAGTTCTTC. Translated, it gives CASSRLAGLVWVEQFF.

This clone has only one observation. As DNA, the CDR3 is TGTGCCAGTAGTGGCCCGGGACAGGGCGACGAAGCTTTCTTT. As protein: CASSGPGQGDEAFF. The chain uses TRBV19 and TRBJ1-1; 9 nucleotides align to TRBD1. The CDR3 runs to 14 residues. The germline V gene encodes CDR1 LNHDA and CDR2 SQIVND (reference sequence). V trimming: 5 bases; J trimming: 8 bases; junction bases outside the gene matches: 9. Based on the CDR3 plus reference TRBV19 and TRBJ1-1, the full variable domain is DGGITQSPKYLFRKEGQNVTLSCEQNLNHDAMYWYRQDPGQGLRLIYYSQIVNDFQKGDIAEGYSVSREKKESFPLTVTSAQKNPTAFYLCASSGPGQGDEAFFGQGTRLTVV.

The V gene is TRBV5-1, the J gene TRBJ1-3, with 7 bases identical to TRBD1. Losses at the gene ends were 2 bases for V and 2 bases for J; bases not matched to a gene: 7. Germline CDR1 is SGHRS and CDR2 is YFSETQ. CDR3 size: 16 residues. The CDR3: CASSFLGGTTGNTIYF. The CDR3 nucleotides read TGCGCCAGCAGCTTTTTAGGGGGCACCACTGGAAACACCATATATTTT.

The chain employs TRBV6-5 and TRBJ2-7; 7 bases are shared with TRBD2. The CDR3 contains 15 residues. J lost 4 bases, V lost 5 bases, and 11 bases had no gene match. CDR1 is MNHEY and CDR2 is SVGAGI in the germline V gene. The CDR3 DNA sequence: TGTGCCAGCAGTATAAGCGGGGCAAACCTTTACGAGCAGTACTTC. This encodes CASSISGANLYEQYF.

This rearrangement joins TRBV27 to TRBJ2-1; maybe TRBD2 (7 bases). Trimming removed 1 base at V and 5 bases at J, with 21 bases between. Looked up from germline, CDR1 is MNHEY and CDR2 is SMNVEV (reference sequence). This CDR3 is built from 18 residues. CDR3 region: CASSLFFRWGGPNNEQFF. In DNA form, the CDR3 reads TGTGCCAGCAGTTTATTTTTCCGTTGGGGGGGCCCTAACAATGAGCAGTTCTTC.

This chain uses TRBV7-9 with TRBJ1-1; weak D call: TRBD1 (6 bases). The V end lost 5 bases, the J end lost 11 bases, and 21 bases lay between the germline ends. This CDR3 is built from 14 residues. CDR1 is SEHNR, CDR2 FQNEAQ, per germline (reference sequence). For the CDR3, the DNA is TGTGCCAGCAGCCAGGCATCGGAGCTGGGGGCTGCTTTCTTT. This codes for CASSQASELGAAFF.

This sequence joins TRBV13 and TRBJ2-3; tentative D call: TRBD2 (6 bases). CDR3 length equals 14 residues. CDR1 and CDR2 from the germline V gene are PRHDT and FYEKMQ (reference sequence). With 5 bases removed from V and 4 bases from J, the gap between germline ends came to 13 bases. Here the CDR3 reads CASSPQTSADTQYF. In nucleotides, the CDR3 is TGTGCCAGCAGCCCCCAGACTAGTGCAGATACGCAGTATTTT.

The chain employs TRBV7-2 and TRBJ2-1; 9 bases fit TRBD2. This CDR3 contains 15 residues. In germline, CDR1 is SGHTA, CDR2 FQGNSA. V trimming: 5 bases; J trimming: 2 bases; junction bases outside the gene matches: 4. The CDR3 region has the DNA TGTGCCAGCAGCCCGGTAGCGGGGGCCTACAATGAGCAGTTCTTC. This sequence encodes CASSPVAGAYNEQFF.

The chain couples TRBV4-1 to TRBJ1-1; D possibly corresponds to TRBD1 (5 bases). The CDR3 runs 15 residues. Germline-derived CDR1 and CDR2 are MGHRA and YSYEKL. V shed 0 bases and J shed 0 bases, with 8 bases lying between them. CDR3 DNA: TGCGCCAGCAGCCAAGAGACAGCCGTGAACACTGAAGCTTTCTTT. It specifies CASSQETAVNTEAFF.

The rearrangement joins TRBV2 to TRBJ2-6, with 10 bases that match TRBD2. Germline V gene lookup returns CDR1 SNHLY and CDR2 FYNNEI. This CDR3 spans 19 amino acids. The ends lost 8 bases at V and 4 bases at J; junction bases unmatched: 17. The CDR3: CASLSRGLAGVSGANVLTF. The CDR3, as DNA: TGTGCCAGCCTGTCAAGAGGGCTAGCGGGAGTATCAGGGGCCAACGTCCTGACTTTC.

Written as DNA, the CDR3 is TGTGCCAGCGGGACAGGGGGCCCGGTTGAAGAAGCTTTCTTT. Its translation is CASGTGGPVEEAFF. This chain connects TRBV9 to TRBJ1-1; 12 nucleotides match TRBD1. The CDR3 loop spans 14 amino acids. In germline, CDR1 is SGDLS, CDR2 YYNGEE. The ends lost 7 bases at V and 8 bases at J; junction bases unmatched: 9.

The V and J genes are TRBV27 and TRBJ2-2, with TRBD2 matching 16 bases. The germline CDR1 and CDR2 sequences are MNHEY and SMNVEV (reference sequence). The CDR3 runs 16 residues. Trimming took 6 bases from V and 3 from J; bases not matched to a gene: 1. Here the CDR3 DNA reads TGTGCCAGCAGGGGACTAGCGGGGGGGTACACCGGGGAGCTGTTTTTT. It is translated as CASRGLAGGYTGELFF.

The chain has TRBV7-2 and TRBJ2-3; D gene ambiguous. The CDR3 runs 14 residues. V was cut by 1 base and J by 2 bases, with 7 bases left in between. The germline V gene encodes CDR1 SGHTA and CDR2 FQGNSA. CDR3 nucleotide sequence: TGTGCCAGCAGCTTAGACAGCCCCACAGATACGCAGTATTTT. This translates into CASSLDSPTDTQYF.

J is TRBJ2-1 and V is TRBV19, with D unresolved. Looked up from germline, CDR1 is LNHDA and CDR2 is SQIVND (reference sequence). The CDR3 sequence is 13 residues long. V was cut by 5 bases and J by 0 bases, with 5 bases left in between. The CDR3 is CASSLSSYNEQFF. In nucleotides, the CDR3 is TGTGCCAGTAGTTTGAGCTCCTACAATGAGCAGTTCTTC.

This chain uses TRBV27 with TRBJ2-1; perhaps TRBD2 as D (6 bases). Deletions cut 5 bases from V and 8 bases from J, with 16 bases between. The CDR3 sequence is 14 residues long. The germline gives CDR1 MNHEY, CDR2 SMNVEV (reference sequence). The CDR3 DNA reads TGTGCCAGCAGTCGTACGGGAGTAAACGATGAGCAGTTCTTC. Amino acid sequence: CASSRTGVNDEQFF.

This CDR3 reads CASSFLTGRLNEQFF. In nucleotides, the CDR3 is TGTGCCAGCAGTTTCCTGACAGGAAGGCTAAATGAGCAGTTCTTC. The V gene is TRBV28, the J gene TRBJ2-1, with D possibly TRBD1 on 6 matching bases. CDR1 and CDR2 from the germline V gene are MDHEN and SYDVKM. The CDR3 loop spans 15 amino acids. Trimming stripped 3 bases from V and 7 bases from J, with 16 bases between.

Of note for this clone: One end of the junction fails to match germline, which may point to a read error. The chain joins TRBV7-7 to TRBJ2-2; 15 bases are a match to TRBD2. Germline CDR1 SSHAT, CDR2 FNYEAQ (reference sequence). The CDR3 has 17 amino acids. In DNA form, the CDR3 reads TGTGCTAGCAGCTCGGGACTAGCGGGGGGTTACACCGGGGAGCTGTTTTTT. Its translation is CASSSGLAGGYTGELFF.

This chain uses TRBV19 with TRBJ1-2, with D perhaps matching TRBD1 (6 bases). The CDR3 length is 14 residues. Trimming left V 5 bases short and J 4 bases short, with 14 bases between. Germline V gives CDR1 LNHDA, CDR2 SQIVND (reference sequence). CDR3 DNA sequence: TGTGCCAGTAGTCCTCAGGGGCAGATCTATGGCTACACCTTC. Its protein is CASSPQGQIYGYTF.

The CDR3 loop is CASSPTGAAPNQETQYF. The DNA of the CDR3 is TGTGCCAGCAGCCCAACAGGGGCTGCCCCCAATCAAGAGACCCAGTACTTC. The rearrangement joins TRBV7-6 to TRBJ2-5; TRBD1 aligns across 7 bases. The CDR3 sequence is 17 residues long. The germline CDR1 and CDR2 sequences are SGHVS and FNYEAQ. Trimming took 5 bases from V and 2 from J; bases not matched to a gene: 14.

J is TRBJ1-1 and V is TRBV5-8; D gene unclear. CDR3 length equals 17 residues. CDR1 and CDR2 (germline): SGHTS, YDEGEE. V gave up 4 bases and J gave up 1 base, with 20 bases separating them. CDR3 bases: TGTGCCAGCAGCCCCAACCCCGGGGAGGCACAGAACACTGAAGCTTTCTTT. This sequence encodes CASSPNPGEAQNTEAFF.

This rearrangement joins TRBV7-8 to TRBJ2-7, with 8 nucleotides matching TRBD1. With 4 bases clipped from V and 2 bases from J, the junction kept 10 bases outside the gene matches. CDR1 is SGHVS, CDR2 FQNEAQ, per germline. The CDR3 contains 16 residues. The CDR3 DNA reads TGTGCCAGCAGCTCAGATCGACAGGGGCTCCCCTACGAGCAGTACTTC. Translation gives CASSSDRQGLPYEQYF.

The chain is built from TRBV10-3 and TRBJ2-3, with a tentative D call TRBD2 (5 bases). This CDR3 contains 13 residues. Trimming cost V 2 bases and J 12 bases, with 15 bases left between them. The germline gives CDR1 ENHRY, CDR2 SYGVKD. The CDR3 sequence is CAISEPPRGQQYF. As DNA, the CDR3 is TGTGCCATCAGTGAGCCTCCCCGGGGTCAACAGTATTTT.

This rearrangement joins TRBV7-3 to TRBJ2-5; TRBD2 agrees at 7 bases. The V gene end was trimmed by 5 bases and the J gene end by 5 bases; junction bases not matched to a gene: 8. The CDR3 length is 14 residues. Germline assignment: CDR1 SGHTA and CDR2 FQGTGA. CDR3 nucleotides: TGTGCCAGCAGCCCAAGCGGGGCTGAGGAGACCCAGTACTTC. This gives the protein CASSPSGAEETQYF.

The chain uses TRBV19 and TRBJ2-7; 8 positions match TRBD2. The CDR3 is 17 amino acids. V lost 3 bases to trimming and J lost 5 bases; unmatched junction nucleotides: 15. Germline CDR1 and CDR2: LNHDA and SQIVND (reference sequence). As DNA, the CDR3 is TGTGCCAGTAGTATCTGGGGCCTTGGGACTAGTATCGACGAGCAGTACTTC. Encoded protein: CASSIWGLGTSIDEQYF.

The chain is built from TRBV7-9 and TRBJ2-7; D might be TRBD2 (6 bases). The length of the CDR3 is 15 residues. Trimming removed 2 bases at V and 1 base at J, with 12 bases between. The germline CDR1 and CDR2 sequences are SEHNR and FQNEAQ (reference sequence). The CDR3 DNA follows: TGTGCCAGCAGCTTAAACCGGGACTCGTCCTACGAGCAGTACTTC. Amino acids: CASSLNRDSSYEQYF.

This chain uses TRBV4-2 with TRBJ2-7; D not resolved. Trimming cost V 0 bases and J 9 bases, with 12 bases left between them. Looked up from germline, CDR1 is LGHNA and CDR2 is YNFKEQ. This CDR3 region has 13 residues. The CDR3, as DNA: TGTGCCAGCAGCCAAGAGGCCCCAAGAACGCAGTACTTC. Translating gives CASSQEAPRTQYF.

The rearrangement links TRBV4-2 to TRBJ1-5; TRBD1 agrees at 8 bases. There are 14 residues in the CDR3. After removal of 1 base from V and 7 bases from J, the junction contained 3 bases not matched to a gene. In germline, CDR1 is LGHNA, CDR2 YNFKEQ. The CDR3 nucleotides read TGTGCCAGCAGCCAAGGGGACAGGTTACAGCCCCAGCATTTT. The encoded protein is CASSQGDRLQPQHF.

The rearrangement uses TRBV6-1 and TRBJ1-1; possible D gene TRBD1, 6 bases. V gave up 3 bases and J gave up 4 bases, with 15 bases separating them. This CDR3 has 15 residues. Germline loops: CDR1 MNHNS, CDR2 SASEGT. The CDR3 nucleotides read TGTGCCAGCAGTGACCCTCAGGGGACGGGCACTGAAGCTTTCTTT. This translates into CASSDPQGTGTEAFF.

For the CDR3, the DNA is TGTGCCAGCAGCCCCGTCGGGAGAAACACCATATATTTT. This gives the protein CASSPVGRNTIYF. This chain uses TRBV11-2 with TRBJ1-3; no clear D. This CDR3 has 13 amino acids. The V end lost 5 bases, the J end lost 5 bases, and 10 bases lay between the germline ends. Germline V gene sequence: CDR1 SGHAT, CDR2 FQNNGV.

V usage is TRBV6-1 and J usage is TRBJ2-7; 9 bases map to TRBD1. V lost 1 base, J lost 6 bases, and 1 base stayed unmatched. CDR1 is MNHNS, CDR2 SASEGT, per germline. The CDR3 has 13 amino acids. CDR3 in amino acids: CASSEGDRVEQYF. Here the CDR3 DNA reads TGTGCCAGCAGTGAAGGGGACAGGGTCGAGCAGTACTTC.

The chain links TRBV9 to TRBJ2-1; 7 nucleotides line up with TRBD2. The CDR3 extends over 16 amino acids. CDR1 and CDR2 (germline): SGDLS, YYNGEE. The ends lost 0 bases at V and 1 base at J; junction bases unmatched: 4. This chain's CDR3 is CASSVAGGGSYNEQFF. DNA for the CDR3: TGTGCCAGCAGCGTAGCAGGCGGGGGTTCCTACAATGAGCAGTTCTTC.